Shown below are 20 T cell receptor beta chains from a single sample sequenced in a study of human T cells and chemical hapten exposure. As to time point: pre-sensitization, week 0. Regarding treatment: therapeutic diphenylcyclopropenone sensitization with weekly scalp DPC. TCRdb reanalysed the RACE reads using MiXCR and keeps one entry per CDR3 protein. The sample consists of some 330,000 distinct CDR3 sequences, about 5% of them appearing once. This specimen was whole blood, taken in connection with sensitization to the hapten diphenylcyclopropenone (DPC). All receptors derive from a young woman with alopecia areata. Some clones in this sample may be carry-over from other donors' samples.

This clonotype appeared a few times. The chain couples TRBV29-1 to TRBJ1-1; D is possibly TRBD1 (5 bases). Germline-derived CDR1 and CDR2 are SQVTM and ANQGSEA. Trimming removed 5 bases from V and 3 bases from J, with 19 bases in between. This CDR3 is built from 15 residues. The CDR3 nucleotides read TGCAGCGTTTTCTCCCTTTGGGGGATGGACACTGAAGCTTTCTTT. It is translated as CSVFSLWGMDTEAFF.

This clonotype was seen many times. V gene TRBV20-1 combines with J gene TRBJ1-5; D gene ambiguous. Deletions cut 6 bases from V and 3 bases from J, with 15 bases between. The V gene's germline CDR1 is DFQATT and CDR2 SNEGSKA (reference sequence). The CDR3 is 14 residues long. CDR3 residues: CSARTPDDNQPQHF. The CDR3 DNA reads as TGCAGTGCCAGGACCCCGGATGACAATCAGCCCCAGCATTTT.

This clonotype showed up many times. V is TRBV18 and J is TRBJ1-5; a weak D match, TRBD1 (5 bases). V was pared by 3 bases and J by 1 base, with 16 bases between. This CDR3 has 17 residues. Germline values: CDR1 KGHSH, CDR2 LQKENI. Here the CDR3 DNA reads TGTGCCAGCTCACCTTCAGACGGAGGGGAAAGCAATCAGCCCCAGCATTTT. It specifies CASSPSDGGESNQPQHF.

The chain recombines TRBV12-3 or TRBV12-4 with TRBJ2-7; 12 bases align to TRBD2. Losses at the gene ends were 3 bases for V and 3 bases for J; bases not matched to a gene: 9. This CDR3 region has 17 residues. The CDR3 DNA is TGTGCCAGCAGTTTCGGACTAGCGGGGAAATCTTTCTACGAGCAGTACTTC. It encodes CASSFGLAGKSFYEQYF.

This clonotype has a count of ten or more. The rearrangement joins TRBV5-6 to TRBJ2-7; D is unresolved. V was trimmed by 0 bases and J by 2 bases, leaving 15 bases between them. The CDR3 sequence is 16 residues long. The germline CDR1 and CDR2 sequences are SGHDT and YYEEEE. In nucleotides, the CDR3 is TGTGCCAGCAGCTTGGTTCGAGGACCCGCCGCCTACGAGCAGTACTTC. Protein: CASSLVRGPAAYEQYF. Full variable domain (outside the CDR3, taken from reference TRBV5-6 and TRBJ2-7): DAGVTQSPTHLIKTRGQQVTLRCSPKSGHDTVSWYQQALGQGPQFIFQYYEEEERQRGNFPDRFSGHQFPNYSSELNVNALLLGDSALYLCASSLVRGPAAYEQYFGPGTRLTVT.

This rearrangement joins TRBV7-2 to TRBJ1-5; TRBD1 might be the D (5 bases). CDR1 is SGHTA and CDR2 is FQGNSA in the germline V gene. Trimming stripped 4 bases from V and 7 bases from J, with 23 bases between. This CDR3 comprises 17 residues. In nucleotides, the CDR3 is TGTGCCAGCAGCTACCGTAATGGGAGTCGGGACGGGCAGCCCCAGCATTTT. As protein: CASSYRNGSRDGQPQHF.

This clonotype was seen many times. The chain uses TRBV7-9 and TRBJ2-4; TRBD2 agrees at 13 bases. Germline CDR1 and CDR2: SEHNR and FQNEAQ (reference sequence). This CDR3 region has 20 residues. Losses at the gene ends were 1 base for V and 2 bases for J; bases not matched to a gene: 11. The CDR3 reads CASSLVGGTSGVSTKNIQYF. CDR3 in DNA: TGTGCCAGCAGCTTAGTTGGGGGGACTAGCGGGGTTAGTACCAAAAACATTCAGTACTTC.

This clonotype was seen ten or more times. The V call is TRBV12-3 or TRBV12-4, the J call TRBJ1-1; no reliable D call. The CDR3 contains 14 residues. V lost 2 bases, J lost 1 base, and 8 bases lay in between. The CDR3 region is CASSLSQQNTEAFF. The CDR3 bases are TGTGCCAGCAGTTTAAGTCAGCAGAACACTGAAGCTTTCTTT.

The table lists this clonotype with a few counts. V and J are TRBV16 and TRBJ1-1; D is uncertain. The length of the CDR3 is 15 residues. Trimming removed 4 bases from V and 4 bases from J, with 16 bases in between. The germline V gene has CDR1 KGHSY and CDR2 FQNENV. The DNA for the CDR3 is TGTGCCAGCAGCCCCTCAGCCGATATTGGCACTGAAGCTTTCTTT. This gives the protein CASSPSADIGTEAFF.

The chain combines TRBV20-1 with TRBJ2-3, with TRBD2 matching 14 bases. Losses at the gene ends were 2 bases for V and 1 base for J; bases not matched to a gene: 8. This CDR3 has 18 residues. Per the germline V gene, CDR1 is DFQATT and CDR2 is SNEGSKA (reference sequence). CDR3 nucleotide sequence: TGCAGTGCTAGATTGGGACTAGCGGGGGCCCGCCGCACAGATACGCAGTATTTT. Its translation: CSARLGLAGARRTDTQYF.

This clonotype was observed a handful of times. The chain joins TRBV12-3 or TRBV12-4 to TRBJ1-1; possibly TRBD1 for D (5 bases). Trimming cost V 5 bases and J 0 bases, with 13 bases left between them. This CDR3 comprises 15 residues. The CDR3 protein is CASSKTVELNTEAFF. CDR3 DNA sequence: TGTGCCAGCAGTAAGACAGTAGAGTTGAACACTGAAGCTTTCTTT.

The CDR3 sequence: CASTGIGGPQETQYF. The CDR3 nucleotides are TGTGCCAGCACCGGGATAGGGGGACCCCAAGAGACCCAGTACTTC. The V and J genes are TRBV12-3 or TRBV12-4 and TRBJ2-5; D may be TRBD1 (6 bases). This CDR3 is built from 15 residues. The germline V and J ends were trimmed by 7 bases and 1 base, with 16 bases remaining between them.

This clonotype was recorded many times. The J gene is TRBJ2-3, the V gene TRBV25-1, with 7 bases that match TRBD1. This CDR3 spans 15 amino acids. Germline V lookup: CDR1 MGHDK, CDR2 SYGVNS. The ends lost 0 bases at V and 5 bases at J; junction bases unmatched: 5. The CDR3 DNA follows: TGTGCCAGCAGTGAATATGGCAGGGGGAAAGATACGCAGTATTTT. It translates to CASSEYGRGKDTQYF.

There are many counts of this clonotype. The CDR3 region is CASSQGQGNQYGYTF. In DNA form, the CDR3 reads TGTGCCAGCAGCCAAGGACAGGGGAACCAATATGGCTACACCTTC. This chain links TRBV4-2 with TRBJ1-2, with 8 bases lining up with TRBD1. J gave up 5 bases and V 1 base, and 6 bases lay outside the gene matches. The CDR3 sequence is 15 residues long. Germline V lookup: CDR1 LGHNA, CDR2 YNFKEQ.

V gene TRBV20-1 combines with J gene TRBJ2-7; 7 bases agree with TRBD1. V shed 2 bases and J 0 bases; nucleotides not matched to a gene: 7. Per germline, CDR1 DFQATT and CDR2 SNEGSKA (reference sequence). The CDR3 loop spans 15 amino acids. The CDR3 sequence: CSARRETGSSYEQYF. As DNA, the CDR3 is TGCAGTGCTAGAAGGGAGACAGGGAGCTCCTACGAGCAGTACTTC.

This clonotype appeared a few times. The chain links TRBV5-1 to TRBJ2-3; 7 positions match TRBD1. The CDR3 totals 15 residues. Per germline, CDR1 SGHRS and CDR2 YFSETQ. V gave up 3 bases and J gave up 1 base; unmatched junction bases: 5. The CDR3 region has the DNA TGCGCCAGCAGCTCCGGACAGGTTCGCACAGATACGCAGTATTTT. Protein: CASSSGQVRTDTQYF.

This clonotype was detected ten times or more. This rearrangement joins TRBV4-1 to TRBJ1-5; 8 nucleotides line up with TRBD1. V was pared by 0 bases and J by 4 bases, with 8 bases of the junction left unmatched. The CDR3 extends over 17 amino acids. From germline, CDR1 is MGHRA and CDR2 YSYEKL. The CDR3 is CASSQDGTGGTNQPQHF. CDR3 nucleotide sequence: TGCGCCAGCAGCCAAGATGGGACAGGCGGAACTAATCAGCCCCAGCATTTT.

The genes are TRBV12-3 or TRBV12-4 and TRBJ2-3; D gene unclear. V was shortened by 5 bases and J by 8 bases, with 11 bases between the two germline ends. This CDR3 region has 12 residues. CDR3 coding DNA: TGTGCCAGCAGTGAACGACGAGGTACGCAGTATTTT. Translation gives CASSERRGTQYF.

This clonotype was seen a handful of times. CDR3 nucleotide sequence: TGTGCCAGCAGCCCACCCACTAGCGGGGGGGCCCGGGGGTCCTACAATGAGCAGTTCTTC. Translation gives CASSPPTSGGARGSYNEQFF. The rearrangement links TRBV3-1 to TRBJ2-1; 13 positions match TRBD2. Germline CDR1 is LGHDT and CDR2 is YNNKEL (reference sequence). CDR3 length: 20 residues. V was pared by 4 bases and J by 1 base, with 13 bases of the junction left unmatched.

The chain combines TRBV20-1 with TRBJ2-1; 10 positions match TRBD2. With V trimmed by 4 bases and J by 6 bases, 3 bases remained unmatched. Germline loops: CDR1 DFQATT, CDR2 SNEGSKA (reference sequence). The length of the CDR3 is 13 residues. CDR3 nucleotides: TGCAGTGCTACCGGGACTAGCGTCAATGAGCAGTTCTTC. Translating gives CSATGTSVNEQFF.